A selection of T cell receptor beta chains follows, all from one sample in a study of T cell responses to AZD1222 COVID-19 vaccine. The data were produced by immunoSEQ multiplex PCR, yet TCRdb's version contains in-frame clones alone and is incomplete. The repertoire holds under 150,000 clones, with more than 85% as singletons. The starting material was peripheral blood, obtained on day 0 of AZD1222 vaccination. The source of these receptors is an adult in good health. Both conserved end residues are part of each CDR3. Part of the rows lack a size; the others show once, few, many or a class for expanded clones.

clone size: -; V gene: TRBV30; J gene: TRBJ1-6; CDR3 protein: CAWSVGQGAQGSPLHF
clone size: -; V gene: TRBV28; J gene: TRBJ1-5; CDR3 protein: CASSLFTANQPQHF
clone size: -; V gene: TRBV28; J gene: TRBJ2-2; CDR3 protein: CASKPTRGQGATGELFF
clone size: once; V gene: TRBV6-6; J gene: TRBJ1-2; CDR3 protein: CASSPLGASYGYTF
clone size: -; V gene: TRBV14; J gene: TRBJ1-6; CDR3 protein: CASSQAGPGLNSPLHF
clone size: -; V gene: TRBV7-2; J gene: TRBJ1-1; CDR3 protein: CASSLVSPVRMNTEAFF
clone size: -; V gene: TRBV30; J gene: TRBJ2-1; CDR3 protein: CAWSVGLGNEQFF
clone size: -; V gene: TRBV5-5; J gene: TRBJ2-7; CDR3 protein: CASSWDVSSYEQYF
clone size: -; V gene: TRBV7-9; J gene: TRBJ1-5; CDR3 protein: CASSLDNSGNQPQHF
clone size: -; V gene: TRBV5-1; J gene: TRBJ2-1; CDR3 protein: CASSLFGGGSYNEQFF
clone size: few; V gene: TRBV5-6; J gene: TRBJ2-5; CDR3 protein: CASSLVTSGGETQYF
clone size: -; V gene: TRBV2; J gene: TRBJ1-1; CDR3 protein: CANALGQGNTEAFF
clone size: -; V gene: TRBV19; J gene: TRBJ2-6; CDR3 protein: CASSGTGANVLTF
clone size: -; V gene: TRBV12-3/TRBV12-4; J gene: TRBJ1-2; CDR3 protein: CASSKRDTDGYTF
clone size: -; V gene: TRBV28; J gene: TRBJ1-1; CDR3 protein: CASSPVNTEAFF
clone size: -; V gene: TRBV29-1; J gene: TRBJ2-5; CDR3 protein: CSVVGLTETQYF
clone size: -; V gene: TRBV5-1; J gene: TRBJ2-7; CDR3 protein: CASSRSSGTPSYEQYF
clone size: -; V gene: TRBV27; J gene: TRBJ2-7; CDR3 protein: CASSLRGTGPYEQYF
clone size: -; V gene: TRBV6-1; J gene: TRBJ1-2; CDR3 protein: CASREVPWASNGYTF
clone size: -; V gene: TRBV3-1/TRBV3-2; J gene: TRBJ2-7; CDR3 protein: CASSQDYEQYF
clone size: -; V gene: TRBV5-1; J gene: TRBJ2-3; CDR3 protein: CASRRQANTDTQYF
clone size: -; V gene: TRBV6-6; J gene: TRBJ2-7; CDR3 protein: CASSYEGRRYEQYF
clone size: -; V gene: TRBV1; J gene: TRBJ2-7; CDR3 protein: CTSSQEGQGADYEQYF
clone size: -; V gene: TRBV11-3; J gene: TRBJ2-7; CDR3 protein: CASSSPGQGVYEQYF
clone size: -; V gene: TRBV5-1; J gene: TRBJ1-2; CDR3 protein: CASSLTGDTPNYGYTF
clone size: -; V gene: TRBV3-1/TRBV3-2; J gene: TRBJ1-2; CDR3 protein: CASSQEFTGLRGYTF
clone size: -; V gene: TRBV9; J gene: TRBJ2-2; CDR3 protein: CASSAGGITRTGELFF
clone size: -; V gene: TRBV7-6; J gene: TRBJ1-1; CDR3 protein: CASSHYPPQGDGTDTEAFF
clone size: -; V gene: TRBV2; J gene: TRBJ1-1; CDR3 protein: CASSGRAGVMNTEAFF
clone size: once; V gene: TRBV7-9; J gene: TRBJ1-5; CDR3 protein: CASSLNSGGAGQPQHF
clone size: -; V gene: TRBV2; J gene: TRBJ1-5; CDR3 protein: CASSVSPREPQHF
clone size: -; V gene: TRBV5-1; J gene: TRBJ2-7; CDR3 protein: CASSLDGQGAYEQYF
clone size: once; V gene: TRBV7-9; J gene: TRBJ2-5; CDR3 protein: CASSLREGHETQYF
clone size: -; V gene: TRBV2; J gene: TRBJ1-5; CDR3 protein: CASSDSMEEHQPQHF
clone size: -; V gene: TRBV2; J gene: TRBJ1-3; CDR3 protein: CASSDEKNTIYF
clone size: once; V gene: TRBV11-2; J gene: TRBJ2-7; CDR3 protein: CASSLGTMAGNRHEQYF
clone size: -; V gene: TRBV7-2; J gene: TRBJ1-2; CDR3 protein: CASSLGDRGYGYTF
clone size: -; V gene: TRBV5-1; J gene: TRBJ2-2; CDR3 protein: CASSTGFLAGEDTGELFF
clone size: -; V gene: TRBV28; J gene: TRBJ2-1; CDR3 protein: CASSPRDRGYYNEQFF
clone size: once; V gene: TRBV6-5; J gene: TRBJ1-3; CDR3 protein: CASSYSRPSSGNTIYF
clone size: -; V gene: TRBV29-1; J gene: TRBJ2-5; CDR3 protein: CSVIAGQETQYF
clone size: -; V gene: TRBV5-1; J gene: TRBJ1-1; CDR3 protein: CASRGNPDGGTEAFF
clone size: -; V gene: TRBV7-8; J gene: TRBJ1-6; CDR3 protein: CASSPVRGNSPLHF
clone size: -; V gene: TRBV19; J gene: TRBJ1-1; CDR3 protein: CASSAGRGTEAFF
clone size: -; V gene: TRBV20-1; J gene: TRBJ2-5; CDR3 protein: CSAREAIQYF